A single sample is the source of the 20 T cell receptor beta chains below, sequenced in a study of cytomegalovirus exposure and HLA in healthy donors. PCR employed 60 Vbeta and 13 Jbeta primers. Produced via immunoSEQ multiplex PCR; TCRdb's table is partial and in-frame only. The sample records about 140,000 clones, 75% to 90% being singletons. The specimen sequenced was PBMCs. Receptor source: a man aged 40-49 years in good health and CMV-seronegative.

The CDR3 sequence: CASSYRGTGSNEQYF. CDR3 DNA: TGTGCCAGCAGTTACCGGGGGACAGGGAGTAACGAGCAGTACTTC. This chain uses TRBV6-5 with TRBJ2-7, with 9 bases aligning to TRBD1. Germline CDR1 and CDR2: MNHEY and SVGAGI. The CDR3 is 15 amino acids. V shed 2 bases, J shed 5 bases, and the junction held 7 bases outside the gene matches.

CDR3 in amino acids: CASSSLQAQTNTGELFF. In DNA, the CDR3 is TGTGCCAGCAGTTCATTGCAGGCACAAACGAACACCGGGGAGCTGTTTTTT. The J gene is TRBJ2-2, the V gene TRBV27; no clear D gene. Germline-derived CDR1 and CDR2 are MNHEY and SMNVEV (reference sequence). Trimming pared 4 bases from V and 0 bases from J, leaving 15 bases between. CDR3 length: 17 amino acids.

This clone has a handful of counts. The chain uses TRBV29-1 and TRBJ2-2; maybe TRBD2 (5 bases). The V end was cut by 7 bases, the J end by 13 bases, with 16 bases between. The CDR3 is 11 residues long. CDR1 and CDR2 from the germline V gene are SQVTM and ANQGSEA. CDR3 bases: TGCAGCGGGTCCGAATCAGGAGGGCTGTTTTTT. As protein: CSGSESGGLFF.

The chain employs TRBV30 and TRBJ2-2, with TRBD2 matching 8 bases. V trimming: 0 bases; J trimming: 5 bases; junction bases outside the gene matches: 11. CDR1 and CDR2 (germline): GTSNPN, SVGIG (reference sequence). The CDR3 consists of 17 residues. The DNA of the CDR3 is TGTGCCTGGAGTGTACTGCCGGGAGGGCCTTGGACCGGGGAGCTGTTTTTT. As protein: CAWSVLPGGPWTGELFF. Combining the CDR3 with reference TRBV30 and TRBJ2-2 gives the whole variable domain SQTIHQWPATLVQPVGSPLSLECTVEGTSNPNLYWYRQAAGRGLQLLFYSVGIGQISSEVPQNLSASRPQDRQFILSSKKLLLSDSGFYLCAWSVLPGGPWTGELFFGEGSRLTVL.

The J gene is TRBJ2-5, the V gene TRBV5-1; 14 bases fit TRBD2. After removal of 3 bases from V and 2 bases from J, the junction contained 3 bases not matched to a gene. Germline CDR1 and CDR2: SGHRS and YFSETQ. CDR3 length: 16 residues. The CDR3 sequence: CASSSGTSGRQETQYF. The CDR3 DNA sequence: TGCGCCAGCAGCTCAGGGACTAGCGGGAGACAAGAGACCCAGTACTTC.

This clone was observed a few times. The rearrangement uses TRBV6-1 and TRBJ2-1, with TRBD2 matching 11 bases. V lost 3 bases, J lost 7 bases, and 5 bases stayed unmatched. Germline-derived CDR1 and CDR2 are MNHNS and SASEGT. The length of the CDR3 is 15 residues. The CDR3 region is CASSDSSGGVNEQFF. The CDR3 region has the DNA TGTGCCAGCAGTGATAGTAGCGGGGGGGTGAATGAGCAGTTCTTC.

V gene TRBV30 combines with J gene TRBJ2-7, with 8 nucleotides matching TRBD2. The CDR3 runs to 14 residues. V shed 3 bases and J 1 base; nucleotides not matched to a gene: 5. Germline CDR1 GTSNPN, CDR2 SVGIG (reference sequence). CDR3 sequence reads: CAWRPAGVSYEQYF. The CDR3 nucleotides are TGTGCCTGGAGACCAGCGGGGGTATCCTACGAGCAGTACTTC.

This rearrangement joins TRBV19 to TRBJ2-3, with 11 positions matching TRBD1. Germline trimming cut 3 bases from V and 5 bases from J; bases unmatched to any gene: 7. Per the germline V gene, CDR1 is LNHDA and CDR2 is SQIVND (reference sequence). The CDR3 covers 16 residues. The CDR3 nucleotides are TGTGCCAGTAGTATCCCTGGACAGGGGGCAGAAGATACGCAGTATTTT. This gives the protein CASSIPGQGAEDTQYF.

V and J are TRBV2 and TRBJ1-4; TRBD1 matches at 7 bases. Germline CDR1 reads SNHLY; CDR2 reads FYNNEI. The CDR3 runs to 15 residues. J gave up 4 bases and V 6 bases, and 8 bases lay outside the gene matches. CDR3 loop: CASRARGDSNEKLFF. As DNA, the CDR3 is TGTGCCAGCAGGGCCCGAGGGGACAGTAATGAAAAACTGTTTTTT. The whole variable domain, filled in from reference TRBV2 and TRBJ1-4, reads EPEVTQTPSHQVTQMGQEVILRCVPISNHLYFYWYRQILGQKVEFLVSFYNNEISEKSEIFDDQFSVERPDGSNFTLKIRSTKLEDSAMYFCASRARGDSNEKLFFGSGTQLSVL.

The rearrangement joins TRBV19 to TRBJ2-5; 8 bases line up with TRBD2. Per germline, CDR1 LNHDA and CDR2 SQIVND (reference sequence). V lost 2 bases, J lost 5 bases, and 16 bases stayed unmatched. The CDR3 runs 18 residues. CDR3 nucleotide sequence: TGTGCCAGTAGTATATTAACGGCGGGGGCGGGGGGCGGTGAGACCCAGTACTTC. This encodes CASSILTAGAGGGETQYF.

The chain couples TRBV19 to TRBJ2-1, with 11 bases identical to TRBD2. The CDR3 totals 16 residues. CDR1 is LNHDA and CDR2 is SQIVND in the germline V gene (reference sequence). Losses at the gene ends were 1 base for V and 5 bases for J; bases not matched to a gene: 4. The CDR3: CASSIVAGGSHNEQFF. The CDR3 nucleotides are TGTGCCAGTAGTATAGTAGCGGGAGGGTCCCACAATGAGCAGTTCTTC.

This sequence joins TRBV19 and TRBJ2-6; no clear D. Germline V CDR1 and CDR2: LNHDA, SQIVND (reference sequence). The CDR3 extends over 18 amino acids. Trimming left V 5 bases short and J 0 bases short, with 17 bases between. CDR3 region: CASSSPDGDNSGANVLTF. CDR3 DNA: TGTGCCAGTAGTTCTCCCGACGGAGATAACTCTGGGGCCAACGTCCTGACTTTC.

In its sample, this clone was seen once. The chain joins TRBV6-5 to TRBJ2-5; D ambiguous. The CDR3 is 12 amino acids. Trimming pared 0 bases from V and 5 bases from J, leaving 4 bases between. Germline V lookup: CDR1 MNHEY, CDR2 SVGAGI. In DNA, the CDR3 is TGTGCCAGCAGTTACTCGAGGGAGACCCAGTACTTC. Amino acid sequence: CASSYSRETQYF.

This chain joins TRBV28 and TRBJ1-5, with a weak D call TRBD1 (6 bases). Trimming removed 2 bases from V and 5 bases from J, with 13 bases in between. Germline loops: CDR1 MDHEN, CDR2 SYDVKM. The CDR3 runs to 15 residues. CDR3 region: CASSLGAGVYQPQHF. In DNA, the CDR3 is TGTGCCAGCAGTTTAGGGGCAGGGGTCTATCAGCCCCAGCATTTT. Using reference TRBV28 and TRBJ1-5 for the parts outside the CDR3, the full variable domain is DVKVTQSSRYLVKRTGEKVFLECVQDMDHENMFWYRQDPGLGLRLIYFSYDVKMKEKGDIPEGYSVSREKKERFSLILESASTNQTSMYLCASSLGAGVYQPQHFGDGTRLSIL.

This clone was seen just once. The chain couples TRBV7-2 to TRBJ2-7, with D possibly being TRBD1 (5 bases). The CDR3 contains 14 residues. Per the germline V gene, CDR1 is SGHTA and CDR2 is FQGNSA. Trimming pared 5 bases from V and 1 base from J, leaving 12 bases between. The CDR3 nucleotides read TGTGCCAGCAGCCCAAAGACAGAATCCTACGAGCAGTACTTC. This translates into CASSPKTESYEQYF.

This chain links TRBV6-5 with TRBJ1-4; 10 nucleotides agree with TRBD1. Trimming removed 7 bases from V and 11 bases from J; junction bases left unmatched: 7. The CDR3 is made up of 13 amino acids. Germline V gene sequence: CDR1 MNHEY, CDR2 SVGAGI. DNA for the CDR3: TGTGCCAGCAAGGAGACAGGGGGCTTCAAACTGTTTTTT. Translation gives CASKETGGFKLFF.

The chain links TRBV7-2 to TRBJ2-1, with a possible D match to TRBD2 (6 bases). The CDR3 length is 16 residues. V gave up 1 base and J gave up 6 bases, with 16 bases separating them. Germline V gene lookup returns CDR1 SGHTA and CDR2 FQGNSA. The CDR3 DNA sequence: TGTGCCAGCAGCTTAGGCGGGGACTCCATACTCAATGAGCAGTTCTTC. It encodes CASSLGGDSILNEQFF. Combining the CDR3 with reference TRBV7-2 and TRBJ2-1 gives the whole variable domain GAGVSQSPSNKVTEKGKDVELRCDPISGHTALYWYRQSLGQGLEFLIYFQGNSAPDKSGLPSDRFSAERTGGSVSTLTIQRTQQEDSAVYLCASSLGGDSILNEQFFGPGTRLTVL.

The CDR3 region has the DNA TGTGCCAGCAGCGCCGACTGGGCGGGGGTTTCCAATGAGCAGTTCTTC. Translating it yields CASSADWAGVSNEQFF. The chain joins TRBV11-2 to TRBJ2-1, with TRBD2 identical over 7 bases. Germline V CDR1 and CDR2: SGHAT, FQNNGV. There are 16 residues in the CDR3. J lost 6 bases, V lost 5 bases, and 13 bases had no gene match.

The chain combines TRBV6-5 with TRBJ2-2; 8 bases map to TRBD2. After removal of 6 bases from V and 7 bases from J, the junction contained 7 bases not matched to a gene. The CDR3 runs to 14 residues. In germline, CDR1 is MNHEY, CDR2 SVGAGI. The CDR3 loop reads CASREAGVHGELFF. The CDR3, as DNA: TGTGCCAGCAGGGAAGCGGGAGTGCACGGGGAGCTGTTTTTT.

V and J are TRBV2 and TRBJ1-5; TRBD1 matches at 8 bases. The J segment lost 6 bases and the V segment lost 6 bases, leaving 7 bases of the junction unmatched. The CDR3 loop spans 14 amino acids. CDR1 is SNHLY and CDR2 is FYNNEI in the germline V gene. CDR3 region: CASSTQGGPQPQHF. The CDR3, as DNA: TGTGCCAGCAGCACACAGGGGGGCCCTCAGCCCCAGCATTTT.